The 7 T cell receptor beta chains below were found in one sample sequenced in a study of blood T cell repertoires in COVID-19. Generated by immunoSEQ multiplex PCR, the TCRdb table keeps only in-frame clones and is missing some. The sample lists around 500,000 clones; approximately 90% were seen once. What was sequenced was PBMCs or T cells enriched from blood (not recorded which). The receptors come from a woman aged 40 to 50 who had recovered from COVID-19.

The rearrangement joins TRBV9 to TRBJ2-3; 12 nucleotides align to TRBD2. Trimming cost V 4 bases and J 3 bases; bases outside gene matches: 9. Germline V CDR1 and CDR2: SGDLS, YYNGEE. CDR3 length equals 17 residues. The CDR3 here is CASSFTQTSGSTDTQYF. Written as DNA, the CDR3 is TGTGCCAGCAGCTTCACCCAGACTAGCGGGAGTACAGATACGCAGTATTTT.

The V call is TRBV6-5, the J call TRBJ1-2; possible D gene TRBD1, 6 bases. Germline V CDR1 and CDR2: MNHEY, SVGAGI. The CDR3 sequence is 13 residues long. V lost 7 bases to trimming and J lost 2 bases, with 11 bases between them. CDR3 sequence: CASKNTGNYGYTF. In DNA form, the CDR3 reads TGTGCCAGCAAAAACACAGGGAACTATGGCTACACCTTC.

The gene calls are TRBV11-3 and TRBJ1-1, with D maybe TRBD1 (5 bases). V was trimmed by 5 bases and J by 0 bases, leaving 13 bases between them. The CDR3 is 15 residues long. Germline values: CDR1 SGHNT, CDR2 YENEEA. The DNA of the CDR3 is TGTGCCAGCAGCAAGGGGCAAGGCATGAACACTGAAGCTTTCTTT. This translates into CASSKGQGMNTEAFF.

The chain recombines TRBV14 with TRBJ2-6; D remains unclear. V lost 1 base, J lost 0 bases, and 16 bases lay in between. Germline loops: CDR1 SGHDN, CDR2 FVKESK. The CDR3 extends over 19 amino acids. The CDR3 sequence is CASSQVAVELTSGANVLTF. CDR3 nucleotide sequence: TGTGCCAGCAGCCAAGTGGCAGTGGAGTTGACCTCTGGGGCCAACGTCCTGACTTTC.

The genes are TRBV7-9 and TRBJ2-7, with 11 bases fitting TRBD2. V was pared by 6 bases and J by 0 bases, with 4 bases of the junction left unmatched. The germline gives CDR1 SEHNR, CDR2 FQNEAQ (reference sequence). CDR3 size: 15 residues. In DNA form, the CDR3 reads TGTGCCAGCAGGTCCGGGACTAGCGGCTCCTACGAGCAGTACTTC. Amino acid sequence: CASRSGTSGSYEQYF. The complete variable domain, with remaining parts taken from reference TRBV7-9 and TRBJ2-7, reads DTGVSQNPRHKITKRGQNVTFRCDPISEHNRLYWYRQTLGQGPEFLTYFQNEAQLEKSRLLSDRFSAERPKGSFSTLEIQRTEQGDSAMYLCASRSGTSGSYEQYFGPGTRLTVT.

This chain connects TRBV11-3 to TRBJ2-3; 8 nucleotides match TRBD2. The CDR3 covers 16 residues. Trimming took 1 base from V and 4 from J; bases not matched to a gene: 7. Germline assignment: CDR1 SGHNT and CDR2 YENEEA. CDR3 sequence (DNA): TGTGCCAGCAGCTTAGGTGGTAGCGGGAAATCAGATACGCAGTATTTT. It specifies CASSLGGSGKSDTQYF. The whole variable domain, remainder taken from reference TRBV11-3 and TRBJ2-3, is EAGVVQSPRYKIIEKKQPVAFWCNPISGHNTLYWYLQNLGQGPELLIRYENEEAVDDSQLPKDRFSAERLKGVDSTLKIQPAELGDSAVYLCASSLGGSGKSDTQYFGPGTRLTVL.

The V and J genes are TRBV7-9 and TRBJ2-1; D might be TRBD2 (6 bases). Germline V CDR1 and CDR2: SEHNR, FQNEAQ (reference sequence). V was cut by 0 bases and J by 3 bases, with 6 bases left in between. This CDR3 is built from 14 residues. The CDR3 bases are TGTGCCAGCAGCTTAGCCGGGGGCTACAATGAGCAGTTCTTC. Translation gives CASSLAGGYNEQFF.